Described below is a single T cell receptor beta chain sequence and its context. This entry belongs to a study of blood T cell repertoires in COVID-19. This CDR3 is 14 amino acids long. Germline V CDR1 and CDR2: SGDLS, YYNGEE. Trimming left V 0 bases short and J 5 bases short, with 10 bases between. Profiling relied on immunoSEQ multiplex PCR, and the TCRdb table lists in-frame clones only, not all of them. The data show 250,000 to 300,000 clones, 85% to 90% seen once. This receptor was identified in a man between 18 and 29 years old with active or convalescent COVID-19. The sequenced sample was peripheral blood. The chain is built from TRBV9 and TRBJ2-3; weak D call: TRBD2 (5 bases). In DNA form, the CDR3 reads TGTGCCAGCAGCGTAGATCATGGGAGAGATACGCAGTATTTT. Protein: CASSVDHGRDTQYF.